Listed here are 8 T cell receptor beta chains from one sample, sequenced in a study of regulatory T cells in long-lasting Graves disease. Documented time point: persistent/refractory GD, antithyroid drugs over 5 years with positive TRAb. The authors made the TCR library using RNA they extracted from PBMCs. Both iRepertoire HTBI primers and Arm-PCR of CDR3 regions were used to build the TCR beta libraries. TCRdb ran MiXCR on the multiplex PCR reads and lists one entry per CDR3 protein. The table records roughly 500,000 distinct CDR3 sequences, roughly 21% of them present only once. Sequenced material: peripheral blood mononuclear cells (PBMCs), taken when the disease was refractory, from a patient treated with antithyroid drugs. Receptor source: a female donor with Graves disease.

J is TRBJ1-1 and V is TRBV20-1; D is uncertain. Per germline, CDR1 DFQATT and CDR2 SNEGSKA (reference sequence). This CDR3 is 12 amino acids long. In nucleotides, the CDR3 is TGCAATACCCGCTCGGGGAACACTGAAGCTTTCTTT. The encoded protein is CNTRSGNTEAFF.

This clonotype was detected only a few times. This sequence joins TRBV19 and TRBJ2-4; weak D call: TRBD1 (5 bases). The length of the CDR3 is 17 residues. Trimming took 1 base from V and 0 from J, leaving 13 bases between them. Germline V gene lookup returns CDR1 LNHDA and CDR2 SQIVND (reference sequence). CDR3 sequence: CASSIATALIAKNIQYF. CDR3 in DNA: TGTGCCAGTAGTATAGCGACAGCCTTGATAGCCAAAAACATTCAGTACTTC.

There are many counts of this clonotype. CDR3 residues: CASSPTGTVSYEQYF. The DNA for the CDR3 is TGTGCCAGCAGCCCAACCGGGACAGTCTCCTACGAGCAGTACTTC. This chain links TRBV7-2 with TRBJ2-7; TRBD1 aligns across 7 bases. Germline V CDR1 and CDR2: SGHTA, FQGNSA. The CDR3 runs 15 residues. V lost 5 bases, J lost 0 bases, and 7 bases stayed unmatched.

This clonotype has more than one count but fewer than ten. The rearrangement joins TRBV7-8 to TRBJ1-2; D uncertain. Trimming took off 11 bases at V and 7 bases at J, with 23 bases between the two ends. This CDR3 comprises 14 residues. Looked up from germline, CDR1 is SGHVS and CDR2 is FQNEAQ. CDR3 amino acids: CASTDRPLRSGYTF. CDR3 coding DNA: TGTGCCTCAACGGACCGGCCCTTGAGAAGTGGCTACACCTTC.

This clonotype was counted many times. The chain links TRBV28 to TRBJ2-2; D gene unclear. V was pared by 8 bases and J by 2 bases, with 12 bases between. The CDR3 contains 14 residues. Per germline, CDR1 MDHEN and CDR2 SYDVKM. In DNA form, the CDR3 reads TGTGCCAGCGAACCGGTAAAAAACACCGGGGAGCTGTTTTTT. Translation gives CASEPVKNTGELFF.

This clonotype was seen only once. A read error may explain this, as a much larger clone is one base away. V is TRBV12-3 or TRBV12-4 and J is TRBJ1-5; D is perhaps TRBD1 (5 bases). This CDR3 region has 14 residues. V lost 6 bases to trimming and J lost 5 bases, with 14 bases between them. The CDR3 nucleotides are TGTGCCAGCAGCCCCGGGACCTCATATCAGCCCCAGCATTTT. It encodes CASSPGTSYQPQHF.

Only a few counts were recorded for this clonotype. The chain recombines TRBV12-3 or TRBV12-4 with TRBJ2-3; D may be TRBD1 (6 bases). V was cut by 6 bases and J by 6 bases, with 19 bases left in between. This CDR3 has 15 residues. CDR3 in amino acids: CASSSSLHRVDTQYF. The CDR3 DNA reads as TGTGCCAGCAGCAGCAGCCTTCACAGGGTGGATACGCAGTATTTT.

This clonotype has a count of ten or more. V gene TRBV18 combines with J gene TRBJ2-5; 7 bases are shared with TRBD1. V lost 3 bases, J lost 2 bases, and 3 bases stayed unmatched. Germline loops: CDR1 KGHSH, CDR2 LQKENI. The CDR3 is made up of 14 amino acids. The CDR3 DNA follows: TGTGCCAGCTCACCGAGGGACAGACAAGAGACCCAGTACTTC. Protein sequence: CASSPRDRQETQYF.